Included here is one TCR beta chain sequence, with context. Its specificity is unknown. This sample was taken from a study of breast tumors, draining lymph nodes, adjacent tissues. General study findings and limits: Tumor repertoires ranked between lymph nodes and nontumor tissue in diversity, with V and J gene preferences. Most tumor T cells seemingly derive from lymph node, then expand in tumor. Tumor and nontumor repertoires were significantly more similar in luminal-like than in basal-like breast cancer.

Samples came from axillary lymph nodes draining the breast cancer. V shed 4 bases and J shed 8 bases, with 11 bases lying between them. The CDR3 consists of 13 residues. The germline V gene has CDR1 KGHSH and CDR2 LQKENI. TCRdb re-derived calls from the multiplex PCR reads in MiXCR, one entry per CDR3 protein. The data show roughly 120,000 distinct CDR3 sequences, with nearly 20% seen just once and roughly 3.5% held by the top ten. This chain links TRBV18 with TRBJ1-4; a weak D match, TRBD1 (5 bases). The TCR originated in a female donor with breast cancer. Some clones in this sample may be carry-over from other donors' samples. Sequenced input: axillary lymph node tissue. Here the CDR3 reads CASSLGTREKLFF. CDR3 DNA: TGTGCCAGCTCACTTGGGACCCGGGAAAAACTGTTTTTT.